Listed here are 25 T cell receptor beta chains from one sample, sequenced in a study of T cell repertoires in cytomegalovirus infection. One entry per CDR3 protein results from TCRdb running MiXCR on the reads. The sample gives around 540,000 distinct CDR3 sequences, 30% to 40% of which show up once; around a sixth is in the top ten. No antigens are known for them. The sequencing here drew on cultured PBMCs, taken from culture after CMV antigen stimulation. All receptors come from a human donor in good health (CMV status not recorded). Some clones in this sample may be carry-over from other donors' samples.

The chain employs TRBV4-2 and TRBJ2-7; D gene ambiguous. Germline lookup yields CDR1 LGHNA and CDR2 YNFKEQ. The ends were cut back, 8 bases at V and 3 bases at J, with 20 bases in the middle. The CDR3 has 15 amino acids. The CDR3: CASGRVAPRSYEQYF. CDR3 DNA sequence: TGTGCCAGCGGCCGAGTAGCCCCAAGAAGCTACGAGCAGTACTTC.

The chain is built from TRBV7-3 and TRBJ2-3; 13 bases fit TRBD2. Germline lookup yields CDR1 SGHTA and CDR2 FQGTGA. The CDR3 length is 16 residues. The V and J ends lost 3 bases and 6 bases, in that order; junction bases with no gene match: 6. In nucleotides, the CDR3 is TGTGCCAGCAGCTTTGGGACTAGCGGGACCGGGGATACGCAGTATTTT. As protein: CASSFGTSGTGDTQYF.

This clonotype was observed a few times. V and J are TRBV7-2 and TRBJ1-2; a possible D gene is TRBD1 (5 bases). The V end lost 5 bases, the J end lost 5 bases, and 12 bases lay between the germline ends. Germline V gene sequence: CDR1 SGHTA, CDR2 FQGNSA. CDR3 size: 13 residues. CDR3 loop: CASSPHEGYGYTF. The CDR3 nucleotides are TGTGCCAGCAGCCCTCACGAGGGGTATGGCTACACCTTC. Together with reference TRBV7-2 and TRBJ1-2, the CDR3 gives the full variable domain: GAGVSQSPSNKVTEKGKDVELRCDPISGHTALYWYRQSLGQGLEFLIYFQGNSAPDKSGLPSDRFSAERTGGSVSTLTIQRTQQEDSAVYLCASSPHEGYGYTFGSGTRLTVV.

The rearrangement joins TRBV4-1 to TRBJ1-4, with 7 bases aligning to TRBD1. Losses at the gene ends were 4 bases for V and 7 bases for J; bases not matched to a gene: 15. The CDR3 consists of 17 residues. Germline V gene data show CDR1 as MGHRA and CDR2 as YSYEKL. In DNA, the CDR3 is TGCGCCAGCAGCCCCTCATCAACGCCCCGGGACAGTGAAAAACTGTTTTTT. This sequence encodes CASSPSSTPRDSEKLFF.

This clonotype was found a few times. V is TRBV6-2 or TRBV6-3 and J is TRBJ1-5; D is perhaps TRBD1 (5 bases). Trimming removed 6 bases at V and 2 bases at J, with 23 bases between. Per the germline V gene, CDR1 is MNHEY and CDR2 is SVGEGT. The CDR3 contains 18 residues. The CDR3 sequence: CASRPSQGRGIGNQPQHF. CDR3 nucleotides: TGTGCCAGCAGGCCCTCGCAGGGTCGGGGGATTGGCAATCAGCCCCAGCATTTT.

The table lists this clonotype with many counts. This chain connects TRBV14 to TRBJ1-5; TRBD1 matches at 7 bases. CDR3 length: 15 residues. The germline V gene has CDR1 SGHDN and CDR2 FVKESK. V shed 1 base, J shed 6 bases, and the junction held 6 bases outside the gene matches. This CDR3 is CASSQADRAGQPQHF. The CDR3 region has the DNA TGTGCCAGCAGCCAAGCCGACAGGGCAGGTCAGCCCCAGCATTTT.

V is TRBV19 and J is TRBJ2-1, with TRBD2 as a possible D gene (6 bases). CDR3 length: 13 residues. The V end lost 2 bases, the J end lost 10 bases, and 12 bases lay between the germline ends. Germline CDR1 and CDR2: LNHDA and SQIVND (reference sequence). Here the CDR3 reads CASSIIGSGEQFF. The CDR3, as DNA: TGTGCCAGTAGTATAATCGGGAGTGGCGAGCAGTTCTTC.

The V call is TRBV11-3, the J call TRBJ2-3; no firm D call. The germline CDR1 and CDR2 sequences are SGHNT and YENEEA. The CDR3 runs to 14 residues. V was trimmed by 1 base and J by 5 bases, leaving 10 bases between them. CDR3: CASSLGQAGDTQYF. The CDR3 nucleotides read TGTGCCAGCAGCTTAGGGCAGGCAGGAGATACGCAGTATTTT.

This clonotype was counted ten times or more. The V and J genes are TRBV28 and TRBJ2-7, with 11 bases fitting TRBD1. Unmatched junction bases numbered 4, after V lost 5 bases and J lost 7 bases. Per germline, CDR1 MDHEN and CDR2 SYDVKM. The CDR3 runs 13 residues. Here the CDR3 DNA reads TGTGCCAGCAGTCCCGGGACAGGGGGTGAGCAGTACTTC. Encoded protein: CASSPGTGGEQYF.

This clonotype came up many times. The chain uses TRBV7-8 and TRBJ2-7, with 8 bases fitting TRBD1. There are 15 residues in the CDR3. Trimming took 1 base from V and 0 from J; bases not matched to a gene: 2. The V gene's germline CDR1 is SGHVS and CDR2 FQNEAQ. CDR3 in DNA: TGTGCCAGCAGCTTAGGGACAGGGAGCTCCTACGAGCAGTACTTC. It specifies CASSLGTGSSYEQYF.

This clonotype was observed a few times. The J gene is TRBJ2-2, the V gene TRBV4-2; 8 nucleotides match TRBD2. Per the germline V gene, CDR1 is LGHNA and CDR2 is YNFKEQ. The CDR3 is made up of 15 amino acids. Germline trimming cut 4 bases from V and 1 base from J; bases unmatched to any gene: 2. This CDR3 is CASSLAGWNTGELFF. The CDR3 DNA is TGTGCCAGCAGCCTAGCGGGATGGAACACCGGGGAGCTGTTTTTT.

At least ten counts were recorded for this clonotype. The J gene is TRBJ2-7, the V gene TRBV7-2, with D unresolved. Trimming removed 2 bases from V and 3 bases from J, with 11 bases in between. Germline CDR1 is SGHTA and CDR2 is FQGNSA. This CDR3 is 14 amino acids long. For the CDR3, the DNA is TGTGCCAGCAGCTTATCCATCGTGGGCTACGAGCAGTACTTC. The encoded protein is CASSLSIVGYEQYF.

The genes are TRBV13 and TRBJ2-4; 14 nucleotides line up with TRBD2. The germline CDR1 and CDR2 sequences are PRHDT and FYEKMQ (reference sequence). V lost 5 bases and J lost 1; bases outside the gene matches: 7. The CDR3 runs 18 residues. As DNA, the CDR3 is TGTGCCAGCAGCCGACTAGCGGGAGGGCCTGGGGCCAAAAACATTCAGTACTTC. Its translation: CASSRLAGGPGAKNIQYF. Using reference TRBV13 and TRBJ2-4 for the parts outside the CDR3, the full variable domain is AAGVIQSPRHLIKEKRETATLKCYPIPRHDTVYWYQQGPGQDPQFLISFYEKMQSDKGSIPDRFSAQQFSDYHSELNMSSLELGDSALYFCASSRLAGGPGAKNIQYFGAGTRLSVL.

This clonotype was observed once. CDR3 sequence: CASSYGTGGSAKNIQYF. The CDR3, as DNA: TGTGCCAGCAGTTACGGGACAGGGGGCTCCGCCAAAAACATTCAGTACTTC. The rearrangement uses TRBV6-6 and TRBJ2-4; 12 bases fit TRBD1. The V and J ends lost 2 bases and 1 base, in that order; junction bases with no gene match: 3. In germline, CDR1 is MNHNY, CDR2 SVGAGI (reference sequence). The length of the CDR3 is 17 residues.

This chain joins TRBV4-3 and TRBJ1-1; D is unresolved. Germline V CDR1 and CDR2: LGHNA, YSLEER. This CDR3 has 14 amino acids. The V end was cut by 4 bases, the J end by 7 bases, with 16 bases between. The CDR3: CASSPRALGDEAFF. The DNA for the CDR3 is TGCGCCAGCAGCCCGCGGGCCCTCGGGGATGAAGCTTTCTTT.

The chain is built from TRBV4-1 and TRBJ1-5; D is perhaps TRBD1 (5 bases). With 1 base removed from V and 3 bases from J, the gap between germline ends came to 13 bases. Germline CDR1 MGHRA, CDR2 YSYEKL. CDR3 length equals 16 residues. The CDR3 nucleotides read TGCGCCAGCAGCCAAGGTAATTCAGGGATCAATCAGCCCCAGCATTTT. Protein: CASSQGNSGINQPQHF.

This clonotype was picked up a small number of times. This chain links TRBV7-2 with TRBJ2-7, with 7 bases matching TRBD2. CDR3 length: 13 amino acids. V was clipped by 5 bases and J by 7 bases; unmatched bases: 8. The germline CDR1 and CDR2 sequences are SGHTA and FQGNSA. CDR3 loop: CASSTGGRGEQYV. In nucleotides, the CDR3 is TGTGCCAGCAGCACTGGCGGGAGAGGAGAGCAGTACGTC.

DNA of the CDR3: TGTGCCAGCAGCTTAGCGAAGCAGTATGGCTACACCTTC. Amino acids: CASSLAKQYGYTF. The chain carries TRBV7-2 and TRBJ1-2; D gene unclear. This CDR3 contains 13 residues. CDR1 and CDR2 (germline): SGHTA, FQGNSA. V was clipped by 0 bases and J by 5 bases, with 7 bases between them.

This clonotype occurred a few times. The CDR3 region is CASSGRKTNYGYTF. CDR3 nucleotide sequence: TGTGCCAGCAGTGGTAGGAAAACTAACTATGGCTACACCTTC. The V and J genes are TRBV27 and TRBJ1-2; D uncertain. V was trimmed by 5 bases and J by 0 bases, leaving 10 bases between them. The CDR3 extends over 14 amino acids. Per germline, CDR1 MNHEY and CDR2 SMNVEV (reference sequence).

The chain uses TRBV29-1 and TRBJ2-1; 9 bases are a match to TRBD2. This CDR3 spans 15 amino acids. J lost 9 bases, V lost 0 bases, and 9 bases had no gene match. The V gene's germline CDR1 is SQVTM and CDR2 ANQGSEA. Written as DNA, the CDR3 is TGCAGCGTTGAAGACCCGGGACTAGCTGAGGGTGAGCAGTTCTTC. It specifies CSVEDPGLAEGEQFF.

The J gene is TRBJ2-3, the V gene TRBV6-2 or TRBV6-3; D perhaps matches TRBD1 (7 bases). V lost 9 bases and J 11 bases, leaving 15 bases between the germline ends. Germline lookup yields CDR1 MNHEY and CDR2 SVGEGT. CDR3 length equals 11 residues. In DNA form, the CDR3 reads TGTGCCAGTTCAGGGGGGAGTTTGCAGTATTTT. Its translation: CASSGGSLQYF.

This clonotype was seen ten or more times. V is TRBV7-8 and J is TRBJ2-1, with a possible D match to TRBD2 (6 bases). This CDR3 contains 16 residues. V was cut by 0 bases and J by 7 bases, with 16 bases left in between. Germline loops: CDR1 SGHVS, CDR2 FQNEAQ. The CDR3 DNA follows: TGTGCCAGCAGCTTAGCGCGATCCCGGAGGGCGAATGAGCAGTTCTTC. As protein: CASSLARSRRANEQFF. The variable domain in full, with the rest retrieved from reference TRBV7-8 and TRBJ2-1, is GAGVSQSPRYKVAKRGQDVALRCDPISGHVSLFWYQQALGQGPEFLTYFQNEAQLDKSGLPSDRFFAERPEGSVSTLKIQRTQQEDSAVYLCASSLARSRRANEQFFGPGTRLTVL.

This clonotype was counted between two and nine times. A read error may produce the germline difference seen at one junction end. J is TRBJ2-1 and V is TRBV12-5, with D maybe TRBD2 (5 bases). Germline CDR1 LGHNT, CDR2 FRNRAP. The CDR3 length is 12 residues. In DNA, the CDR3 is TGTGCTAGTGGTGGGAGCGCCCTCGGCACGGTATTC. This codes for CASGGSALGTVF.

This clonotype was recorded once. A junction boundary mismatches the germline segment, possibly from a read error. CDR3 sequence: CASSYEAVVDPVGSQPHHF. For the CDR3, the DNA is TGTGCCAGCAGTTACGAGGCCGTTGTCGATCCGGTGGGCAGTCAGCCCCATCATTTT. The J gene is TRBJ1-5, the V gene TRBV6-2 or TRBV6-3; D remains unclear. CDR3 length: 19 amino acids. Germline V gives CDR1 MNHEY, CDR2 SVGEGT.

This rearrangement joins TRBV6-1 to TRBJ2-2, with D maybe TRBD1 (6 bases). The V and J ends lost 5 bases and 6 bases respectively, with 16 bases between them. The CDR3 is 15 residues long. Germline CDR1 MNHNS, CDR2 SASEGT. The CDR3 bases are TGTGCCAGCAGTTCCATAAGGGGGATCGCCGGGGAGCTGTTTTTT. Its protein is CASSSIRGIAGELFF.